This entry features one T cell receptor (beta chain) sequence. These data originate in a study of shared clonotypes between healthy human individuals. Study overall: Three CD4 naive, three CD4 memory, two CD8 naive and one CD8 memory plate were used per donor.

There were no recent acute infections or vaccinations among the donors, who were healthy HIV-negative adults. Both subsets, CD45RA+ naive and CD45RA-negative memory, were split from the CD4+ cells. V was pared by 0 bases and J by 1 base, with 12 bases between. This CDR3 contains 16 residues. Germline V gene data show CDR1 as SGHRS and CDR2 as YFSETQ. Replicate PCRs for sorted subsets used approximately 220 ng DNA; this equaled 33,000 or so T cell genomes. The repertoire was sequenced with immunoSEQ multiplex PCR; TCRdb's copy has only in-frame clones and lacks some. This sample has 2 million to 2.5 million clones, with 95% found just once.

This TCR was recovered from a man between 18 and 35 years old in good health. The chain joins TRBV5-1 to TRBJ2-3; possibly TRBD1 for D (7 bases). The material sequenced was naive CD4+ T cells sorted from blood. This sample's subset: CD45RA+ positively selected. The CDR3 sequence is CASSLVGRGGTDTQYF. The CDR3 DNA follows: TGCGCCAGCAGCTTGGTAGGCAGGGGGGGCACAGATACGCAGTATTTT.